This TCR beta chain was recorded in a study of metastatic and nonmetastatic thyroid tumors. Whole-study results and caveats: Significantly greater TCR beta diversity was reportedly found in malignant thyroid tumors than in benign nodules (in blood and tumor).

Every patient was untreated before thyroid surgery. In this sample, this clone turned up a few times. The antigen remains undetermined. CDR1 PRHDT and CDR2 FYEKMQ come from the germline V gene (reference sequence). V lost 3 bases, J lost 2 bases, and 7 bases lay in between. This CDR3 comprises 13 residues. MiXCR was used by TCRdb to re-call the PCR reads. The table records some 11,000 clones, around 30% of them present only once. This receptor was taken from a female donor with papillary thyroid cancer or a benign thyroid nodule (not recorded which). Some clones in this sample may be carry-over from other donors' samples. The rearrangement links TRBV13 to TRBJ1-2, with D hard to call. The sample taken for sequencing was tumor tissue. The CDR3: CASSLGKNYGYTF. The CDR3 DNA reads TGTGCCAGCAGCTTGGGCAAAAACTATGGCTACACCTTC.